This T cell receptor (beta chain) was obtained from a study of siplizumab effects on memory and regulatory T cells. General study points: Relative to controls at more than 25%, mappable alloreactive CD4+ clones exhibited a mean Treg-derived proportion of around 69% with siplizumab.

On this clone itself: Its specificity is not known.

Assay: immunoSEQ multiplex PCR; the TCRdb copy retains only in-frame clones and omits some. This sample has more than 85,000 clones, with under 95% found just once. This receptor was obtained from a human donor in good health. Material: Tregs sorted from blood.

CDR3 region: CASSLNPSTDTQYF. The CDR3 DNA sequence: TGCGCCAGCAGCTTGAATCCCAGCACAGATACGCAGTATTTT. V gene TRBV5-1 combines with J gene TRBJ2-3; D ambiguous. Germline values: CDR1 SGHRS, CDR2 YFSETQ. This CDR3 is 14 amino acids long. V was trimmed by 1 base and J by 0 bases, leaving 6 bases between them.